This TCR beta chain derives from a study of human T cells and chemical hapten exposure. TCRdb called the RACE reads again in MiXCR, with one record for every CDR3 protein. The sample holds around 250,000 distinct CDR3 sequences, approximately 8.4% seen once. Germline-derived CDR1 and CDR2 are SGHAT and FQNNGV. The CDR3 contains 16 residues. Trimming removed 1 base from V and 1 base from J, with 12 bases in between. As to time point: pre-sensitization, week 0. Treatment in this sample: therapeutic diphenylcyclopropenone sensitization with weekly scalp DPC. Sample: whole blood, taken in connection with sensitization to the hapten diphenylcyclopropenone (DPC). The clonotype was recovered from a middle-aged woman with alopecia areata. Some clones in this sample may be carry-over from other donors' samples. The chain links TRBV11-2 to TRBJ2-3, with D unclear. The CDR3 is CASSLAAQVGTDTQYF. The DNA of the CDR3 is TGTGCCAGCAGCTTAGCCGCCCAAGTGGGCACAGATACGCAGTATTTT.